What follows describes a single T cell receptor (beta chain). Its antigen is still unknown. No much larger clonotype is one base removed from it; base qualities were not supplied. This entry belongs to a study of blood T cell repertoires in COVID-19 (dated by TCRdb to about 2020). General notes on the study: Samples covering the acute and convalescent phases of COVID-19 were provided by collaborators in the United States, Italy and Spain. Subjects who had been exposed to COVID-19, were actively infected with it, or had recovered from it provided the deeply sampled blood TCRbeta repertoires that made up the dataset. Samples were obtained from the ongoing ImmuneRACE study (first 160 participants) and from 1,254 subjects provided by 6 global collaborators. Where HLA class I and class II types were available, the types were taken from metadata supplied by the sample provider, not from assay-based typing. The prospective study material was composed of cDNA or gDNA derived from T cells, B-cell-depleted T cells, or PBMCs. The repertoires were made available in a free public database intended to serve as a resource for research on the immune response to SARS-CoV-2. The sample metadata nearly always contained a de-identified subject ID, COVID-19 status, age in years and sex. Summary of the overall study and its limitations: The amount of clinical and demographic metadata varied by source and participant and was provided uncurated.

TCRbeta CDR3 regions were amplified from genomic DNA using the immunoSEQ Assay, a bias-controlled multiplex PCR. The study's processing was this. The number of nucleated cells in each sample was estimated from the amplification of reference gene primers within the assay. Sequence reads were collapsed and filtered to measure the absolute abundance of every unique TCRbeta CDR3 rearrangement. Productive Simpson clonality was computed per sample as the square root of Simpson's diversity index over productive rearrangements. The table was pulled from immuneACCESS by TCRdb, which kept in-frame rearrangements only. Such tables lose some clones; where checked, under half of the loss comes from unresolved V genes, and the rest has no known cause. The V and J calls and clone size were taken over from that table, and D and trimming were inferred from the DNA. Across this sample there are around 310,000 clones, with about 91% seen only once. Of the sample, approximately 8.8% is held by the ten largest clones.

After removal of 0 bases from V and 4 bases from J, the junction retains 7 bases not matched to a gene. The germline V gene supplies CDR1 MNHNS and CDR2 SASEGT. Spanning cysteine to phenylalanine, the CDR3 consists of 17 amino acids. Of the read, only the CDR3 DNA is kept; its 51 bases are in frame from base 1. Enrolling through a virtual design, the prospective study's participants ranged in age from about 18 to 89 years and lived across roughly 23 United States geographic areas. To assign participants to cohorts, the prospective study relied on clinical history that participants themselves reported in a screening survey and a study questionnaire. Recovered participants in ImmuneRACE Cohort 3 were defined by two consecutive negative NP/OP PCR tests, clearance by a healthcare professional, or resolution of symptoms. Each participant in the prospective study had whole blood, serum and a nasopharyngeal or oropharyngeal swab collected by mobile phlebotomists. Prospective study participants could optionally give additional blood draws and questionnaires over an approximately two-month period. Before DNA extraction, prospective study blood samples were shipped either frozen or at room temperature.

The V gene is TRBV6-1 and the J gene is TRBJ2-3, and TRBD2 matches 10 of the central bases. The sample consisted of PBMCs or T cells enriched from blood (not recorded which). The TCR originated in a woman aged 35 to 49 who had recovered from COVID-19. Here the CDR3 is given as CASSEALRLAGADTQYF. DNA sequence: TGTGCCAGCAGTGAAGCGCTAAGGCTAGCGGGAGCAGATACGCAGTATTTT.